A single T cell receptor (beta chain) is shown here with its context. What it recognizes is unknown. The sample comes from a study of glioma-infiltrating T cells. Overall study findings and caveats: Very few CDR3 sequences were shared between tissue and blood. Above-expected tissue-blood divergence occurred in all gliomas, most in low-grade ones.

The CDR3 spans 22 residues. Trimming shortened V by 1 base and J by 12 bases, and 40 bases separated the two germline ends. The germline gives CDR1 SGHTA, CDR2 FQGNSA. The iRepertoire nested amplicon-rescue multiplex PCR amplified TCR alpha and beta CDR3s from RNA. Input was 100-400 ng of tissue mRNA or PBMC total RNA. From the multiplex PCR reads, TCRdb called clonotypes with MiXCR, one entry per CDR3 protein. The data show some 180,000 distinct CDR3 sequences, 32% seen once. This TCR came from a human donor with low-grade glioma or glioblastoma, undergoing nonglioma brain surgery, or in good health (not recorded which). The specimen was glioma tissue, nonneoplastic brain tissue, or PBMCs (not recorded which). V usage is TRBV7-2 and J usage is TRBJ1-5, with D unclear. The DNA of the CDR3 is TGTGCCAGCAGCTTAGTGCGCCATCCCAGATACGAGCAGTACATCGGACCCGGGCTCCAGCATTTT. Its protein is CASSLVRHPRYEQYIGPGLQHF.